What follows are 2 T cell receptor beta chains derived from one specimen sequenced in a study of a mutant IDH1 vaccine in newly diagnosed glioma. This table comes from immunoSEQ multiplex PCR, and its TCRdb copy is limited to in-frame clones, with some not included. In the table there are 40,000 to 50,000 clones, approximately 76% of which are singletons. Time point in this sample: week 23, last vaccination. In every dose of vaccine, 300 ug of mutant IDH1 20-mer peptide was given alongside topical imiquimod. These receptors' targets are unknown. The sample consisted of PBMCs, taken from a glioma patient whose treatment included an IDH1 peptide vaccine. Receptors originate from a man aged 45-65 years with glioma.

The chain links TRBV14 to TRBJ1-4, with D maybe TRBD1 (5 bases). V lost 1 base to trimming and J lost 9 bases, with 15 bases between them. The CDR3 totals 15 residues. The germline CDR1 and CDR2 sequences are SGHDN and FVKESK. This CDR3 reads CASSQGTPVGQKLFF. The CDR3 DNA sequence: TGTGCCAGCAGCCAAGGGACACCCGTCGGGCAAAAACTGTTTTTT.

The rearrangement joins TRBV7-6 to TRBJ2-7, with 8 bases aligning to TRBD2. V lost 6 bases, J lost 3 bases, and 10 bases stayed unmatched. Germline V lookup: CDR1 SGHVS, CDR2 FNYEAQ. This CDR3 is built from 15 residues. The CDR3: CASSLNGGDFYEQYF. CDR3 in DNA: TGTGCCAGCAGTCTTAACGGGGGGGACTTCTACGAGCAGTACTTC.